The 4 T cell receptor beta chains presented below share a single source sample, sequenced in a study of radiation and T cells in renal cell carcinoma. This sample's time point: baseline pretreatment blood. The sample's treatment: 15 Gy SBRT to primary tumor, nephrectomy 4 weeks later. Assay: immunoSEQ multiplex PCR; the TCRdb copy retains only in-frame clones and omits some. The data show about 88,000 clones, around nine tenths seen once. Sequenced material: blood, taken from a patient whose treatment included radiotherapy and nephrectomy. The receptors were gathered from a man aged 50-60 years with renal cell carcinoma.

The chain employs TRBV6-1 and TRBJ2-5; 11 bases match TRBD1. J lost 5 bases, V lost 4 bases, and 9 bases had no gene match. There are 16 residues in the CDR3. Looked up from germline, CDR1 is MNHNS and CDR2 is SASEGT. The CDR3 reads CASSATGQGAGETQYF. The DNA of the CDR3 is TGTGCCAGCAGTGCCACCGGACAGGGGGCGGGGGAGACCCAGTACTTC.

The J gene is TRBJ1-4, the V gene TRBV6-1, with D unclear. V was clipped by 6 bases and J by 0 bases, with 20 bases between them. This CDR3 is 18 amino acids long. Germline V gene data show CDR1 as MNHNS and CDR2 as SASEGT. The CDR3, as DNA: TGTGCCAGCAGCGAAACCCCAGCCCCAATAGCAACTAATGAAAAACTGTTTTTT. As protein: CASSETPAPIATNEKLFF.

This chain uses TRBV19 with TRBJ1-5, with 10 bases that match TRBD1. Unmatched junction bases numbered 5, after V lost 7 bases and J lost 5 bases. Germline values: CDR1 LNHDA, CDR2 SQIVND (reference sequence). This CDR3 is 14 amino acids long. In DNA form, the CDR3 reads TGTGCCAGTAAGCCGGGACAGGGGTATCAGCCCCAGCATTTT. Its protein product is CASKPGQGYQPQHF.

J is TRBJ2-1 and V is TRBV5-1, with no clear D. Trimming removed 0 bases at V and 5 bases at J, with 9 bases between. Looked up from germline, CDR1 is SGHRS and CDR2 is YFSETQ. This CDR3 contains 14 residues. The CDR3 loop is CASSLASSHNEQFF. In DNA, the CDR3 is TGCGCCAGCAGCTTGGCCTCGTCGCACAATGAGCAGTTCTTC.